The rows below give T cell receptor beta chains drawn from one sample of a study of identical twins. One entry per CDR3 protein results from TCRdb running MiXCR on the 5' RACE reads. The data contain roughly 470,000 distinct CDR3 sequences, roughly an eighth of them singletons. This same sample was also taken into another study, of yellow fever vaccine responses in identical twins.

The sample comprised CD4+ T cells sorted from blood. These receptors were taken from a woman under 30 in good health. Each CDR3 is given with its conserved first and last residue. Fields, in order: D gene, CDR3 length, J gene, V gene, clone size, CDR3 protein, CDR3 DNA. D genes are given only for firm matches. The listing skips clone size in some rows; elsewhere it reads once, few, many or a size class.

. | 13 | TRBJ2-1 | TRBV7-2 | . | CASTSPQYNEQFF | TGTGCCAGCACCAGTCCCCAATACAATGAGCAGTTCTTC
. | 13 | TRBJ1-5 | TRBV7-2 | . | CASSRRGDQPQHF | TGTGCCAGCAGCAGAAGGGGCGATCAGCCCCAGCATTTT
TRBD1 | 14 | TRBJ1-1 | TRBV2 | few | CASRDDRGITEAFF | TGTGCCAGCAGGGACGACAGGGGGATCACTGAAGCTTTCTTT
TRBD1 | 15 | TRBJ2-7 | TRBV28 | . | CASSLGDRGYNEQYF | TGTGCCAGCAGTTTAGGAGACAGGGGGTACAACGAGCAGTACTTC
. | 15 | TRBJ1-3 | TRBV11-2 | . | CASSFRTVSGNTIYF | TGTGCCAGCAGCTTCAGGACAGTCTCTGGAAACACCATATATTTT
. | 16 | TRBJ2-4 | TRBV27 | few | CASRRIGGPPKNIQYF | TGTGCCAGCAGACGTATAGGGGGTCCCCCCAAAAACATTCAGTACTTC
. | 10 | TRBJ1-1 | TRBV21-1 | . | CASSSTEAFF | TGTGCCAGCTCTAGCACTGAAGCTTTCTTT
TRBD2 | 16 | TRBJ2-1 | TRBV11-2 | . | CASSLDGAGAYNEQFF | TGTGCCAGCAGCTTAGATGGGGCGGGAGCTTACAATGAGCAGTTCTTC
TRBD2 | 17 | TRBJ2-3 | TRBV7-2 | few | CASSLGDSGGAYDTQYF | TGTGCCAGCAGCTTAGGGGATAGCGGGGGGGCGTATGATACGCAGTATTTT
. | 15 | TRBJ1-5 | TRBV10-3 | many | CAISARDSSNQPQHF | TGTGCCATCAGTGCCCGCGACAGTAGCAATCAGCCCCAGCATTTT
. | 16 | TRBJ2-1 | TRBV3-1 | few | CASSQADFRSRHEQFF | TGTGCCAGCAGCCAAGCTGACTTCCGGTCGAGGCATGAGCAGTTCTTC
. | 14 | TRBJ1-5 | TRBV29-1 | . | CSAGQKDSNQPQHF | TGCAGCGCTGGACAGAAGGATAGCAATCAGCCCCAGCATTTT
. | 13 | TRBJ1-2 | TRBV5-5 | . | CASSFDQTYGYTF | TGTGCCAGCAGCTTCGACCAAACCTATGGCTACACCTTC
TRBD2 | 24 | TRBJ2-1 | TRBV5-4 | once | CASSLLLGTSGGVGGLSSYNEQFF | TGTGCCAGCAGCTTGTTATTAGGGACTAGCGGGGGAGTAGGTGGGTTGAGCTCCTACAATGAGCAGTTCTTC
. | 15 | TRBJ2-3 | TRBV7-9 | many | CASRSFSGGTDTQYF | TGTGCCAGCAGAAGTTTTAGCGGTGGCACAGATACGCAGTATTTT
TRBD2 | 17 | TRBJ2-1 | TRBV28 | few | CASSPPWWAGVSNEQFF | TGTGCCAGCAGTCCCCCGTGGTGGGCGGGAGTATCGAATGAGCAGTTCTTC
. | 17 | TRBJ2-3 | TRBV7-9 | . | CASSSRDDPSGADTQYF | TGTGCCAGCAGCTCACGAGACGACCCTTCAGGAGCAGATACGCAGTATTTT
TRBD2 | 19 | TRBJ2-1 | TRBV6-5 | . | CASSYSRAGGRSSYNEQFF | TGTGCCAGCAGTTACTCCCGCGCGGGCGGGAGGTCCTCCTACAATGAGCAGTTCTTC
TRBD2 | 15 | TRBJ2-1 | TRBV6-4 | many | CASRTSGGAVNEQFF | TGTGCCAGCAGGACTAGCGGGGGGGCAGTCAATGAGCAGTTCTTC
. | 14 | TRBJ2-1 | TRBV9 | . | CASSVGSPGNEQFF | TGTGCCAGCAGCGTAGGTTCACCTGGCAATGAGCAGTTCTTC
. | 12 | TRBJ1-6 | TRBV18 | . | CASSTLNSPLHF | TGTGCCAGCTCAACCTTGAATTCACCCCTCCACTTT
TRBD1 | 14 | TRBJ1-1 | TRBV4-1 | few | CASSRRQGNTEAFF | TGCGCCAGCAGCCGACGACAGGGGAACACTGAAGCTTTCTTT
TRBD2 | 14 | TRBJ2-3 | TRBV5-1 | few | CASSLLAGEGTQYF | TGCGCCAGCAGCCTCCTAGCGGGAGAAGGTACGCAGTATTTT
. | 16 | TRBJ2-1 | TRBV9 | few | CASSVAKGASYNEQFF | TGTGCCAGCAGCGTAGCGAAAGGGGCCTCCTACAATGAGCAGTTCTTC
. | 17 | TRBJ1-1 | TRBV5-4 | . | CASSLGGAGFANTEAFF | TGTGCCAGCAGCTTGGGAGGGGCAGGGTTCGCGAACACTGAAGCTTTCTTT
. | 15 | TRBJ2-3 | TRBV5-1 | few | CASSPAGFDADTQYF | TGCGCCAGCAGCCCCGCCGGGTTCGACGCAGATACGCAGTATTTT
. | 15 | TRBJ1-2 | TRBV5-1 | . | CASSLVRAGDYGYTF | TGCGCCAGCAGCTTGGTCCGGGCCGGCGACTATGGCTACACCTTC
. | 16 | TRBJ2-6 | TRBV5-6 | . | CASSLSRGTGANVLTF | TGTGCCAGCAGCTTAAGCAGGGGCACTGGGGCCAACGTCCTGACTTTC
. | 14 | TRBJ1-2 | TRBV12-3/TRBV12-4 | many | CASSLSGANYGYTF | TGTGCCAGCAGTTTGAGCGGAGCTAACTATGGCTACACCTTC
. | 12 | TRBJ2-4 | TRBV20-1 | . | CSARRYGDIQYF | TGCAGTGCTCGCCGCTACGGGGACATTCAGTACTTC
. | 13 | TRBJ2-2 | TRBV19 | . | CASTIVGGGELFF | TGTGCCAGTACCATCGTCGGGGGCGGGGAGCTGTTTTTT
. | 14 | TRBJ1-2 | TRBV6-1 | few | CASSPKLPGYGYTF | TGTGCCAGCAGTCCCAAACTGCCCGGGTATGGCTACACCTTC
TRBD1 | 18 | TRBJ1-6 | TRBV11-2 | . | CASSSRTGVASYNSPLHF | TGTGCCAGCAGCTCGAGGACAGGGGTGGCCTCCTATAATTCACCCCTCCACTTT
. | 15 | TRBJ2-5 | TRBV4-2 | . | CASSQAGLQDETQYF | TGTGCCAGCAGCCAAGCCGGGCTCCAGGATGAGACCCAGTACTTC
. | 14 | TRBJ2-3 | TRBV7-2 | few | CASSLEVRTDTQYF | TGTGCCAGCAGCCTAGAAGTGCGCACAGATACGCAGTATTTT
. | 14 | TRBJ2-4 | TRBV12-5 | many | CASALDSNTNIQYF | TGTGCTAGTGCCCTGGACAGTAACACAAACATTCAGTACTTC
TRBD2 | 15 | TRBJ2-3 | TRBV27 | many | CASRTSGRVTDTQYF | TGTGCCAGCAGGACTAGCGGGAGAGTGACAGATACGCAGTATTTT
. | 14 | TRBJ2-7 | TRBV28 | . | CASSSRQSPYEQYF | TGTGCCAGCAGCTCCCGACAGAGCCCCTACGAGCAGTACTTC
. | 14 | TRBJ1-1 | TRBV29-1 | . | CSVDQSAQATEAFF | TGCAGCGTTGATCAGTCGGCACAGGCCACTGAAGCTTTCTTT
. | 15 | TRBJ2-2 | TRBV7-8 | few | CASRKQRGSTGELFF | TGTGCCAGCAGGAAACAAAGGGGGTCCACCGGGGAGCTGTTTTTT
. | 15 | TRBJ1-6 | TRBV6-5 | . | CASSYSQGGNSPLHF | TGTGCCAGCAGTTACTCACAGGGAGGAAATTCACCCCTCCACTTT
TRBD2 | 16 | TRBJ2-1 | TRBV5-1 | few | CASSLGLAVRGNEQFF | TGCGCCAGCAGCTTGGGACTAGCGGTAAGGGGCAATGAGCAGTTCTTC
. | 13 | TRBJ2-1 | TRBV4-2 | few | CASSQGGFAEQFF | TGTGCCAGCAGCCAAGGAGGTTTCGCTGAGCAGTTCTTC
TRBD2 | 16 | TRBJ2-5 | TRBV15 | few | CATSVGTSGKQETQYF | TGTGCCACCAGCGTCGGGACTAGCGGCAAACAAGAGACCCAGTACTTC
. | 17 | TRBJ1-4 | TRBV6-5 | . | CASSSPLTGHINEKLFF | TGTGCCAGCAGTTCACCATTGACAGGTCATATTAATGAAAAACTGTTTTTT
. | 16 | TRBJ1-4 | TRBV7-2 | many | CASSSGVGKPNEKLFF | TGTGCCAGCAGCTCGGGCGTCGGTAAACCCAATGAAAAACTGTTTTTT
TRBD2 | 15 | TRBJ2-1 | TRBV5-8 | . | CASSLRRGARNEQFF | TGTGCCAGCAGCTTGCGGCGGGGGGCCCGCAATGAGCAGTTCTTC
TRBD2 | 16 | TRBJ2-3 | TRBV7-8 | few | CASSFWTSGGTDTQYF | TGTGCCAGCAGCTTCTGGACTAGCGGGGGCACAGATACGCAGTATTTT
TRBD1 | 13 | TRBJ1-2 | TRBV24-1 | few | CATSEGTAGGYTF | TGTGCCACCAGTGAAGGGACAGCGGGGGGCTACACCTTC
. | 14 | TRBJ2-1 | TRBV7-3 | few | CASSLMGGLNEQFF | TGTGCCAGCAGCTTAATGGGGGGGCTCAATGAGCAGTTCTTC
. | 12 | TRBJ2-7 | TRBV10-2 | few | CASSESKGKQYF | TGCGCCAGCAGTGAGTCGAAGGGAAAGCAGTACTTC
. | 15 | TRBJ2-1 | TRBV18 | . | CASSRGIAGYNEQFF | TGTGCCAGCTCACGAGGTATCGCGGGGTACAATGAGCAGTTCTTC
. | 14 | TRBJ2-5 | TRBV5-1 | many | CASSLPGFQETQYF | TGCGCCAGCAGCTTGCCGGGGTTCCAAGAGACCCAGTACTTC
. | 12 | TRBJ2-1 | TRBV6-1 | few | CAISDVDNEQFF | TGTGCCATTTCGGACGTGGACAATGAGCAGTTCTTC
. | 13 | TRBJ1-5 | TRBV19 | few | CASSSAEQGSQHF | TGTGCCAGTAGTAGCGCAGAACAGGGTTCCCAGCATTTT